The TCR beta chain described here comes from a study of beta chain features in type 1 diabetes. This clone has a handful of counts. Its target is unknown. The authors reverse transcribed all of the isolated RNA, so sequencing captured expressed TCRB transcripts. Clones were sequenced by immunoSEQ multiplex PCR, and TCRdb holds only the in-frame ones, with some missing. The sample has around 340,000 clones, approximately 9.9% seen once. Researchers reported sorting CD4+ naive, central memory, regulatory and stem cell-like memory cells via CD45RO/CCR7/CD25/CD127/CD95/CD27. Study-wide findings and caveats: TCRB CDR3 length was moderately but significantly reduced in all four CD4+ subsets of Type 1 diabetes patients.

V lost 4 bases and J 8 bases, leaving 22 bases between the germline ends. Germline assignment: CDR1 SGHNT and CDR2 YYREEE (reference sequence). This CDR3 region has 17 residues. This chain uses TRBV5-4 with TRBJ1-6; possible D gene TRBD1, 5 bases. The sequencing sample was made of central memory CD4+ T cells from blood. The sequence derives from a man aged 25-45 years with type 1 diabetes. The CDR3 DNA is TGTGCCAGCAGCGTGTTTGGGGGAGCCGGACCGTATTCACCCCTCCACTTT. It codes for CASSVFGGAGPYSPLHF.